This T cell receptor (beta chain) derives from a study of a mutant IDH1 vaccine in newly diagnosed glioma. TCRdb's table, derived via immunoSEQ multiplex PCR, lists solely in-frame clones and lacks some. Among around 30,000 clones listed, 65% to 85% were seen once. There are 15 residues in the CDR3. From germline, CDR1 is SSHAT and CDR2 FNYEAQ (reference sequence). The time point: week 23, last vaccination. Mutant IDH1 20-mer peptide, at 300 ug, made up each vaccine dose, with topical imiquimod. To note about this clone: No antigen is known for it. Germline and junction disagree at one end, which may indicate a read error.

This chain connects TRBV7-7 to TRBJ2-1; D is unresolved. This sequence originates from a young woman with glioma. This specimen was PBMCs, taken from a glioma patient whose treatment included an IDH1 peptide vaccine. The CDR3 loop reads CASSLESGSYNEQFF. The CDR3 coding sequence is TGTGCTAGCAGCTTAGAATCCGGGTCCTACAATGAGCAGTTCTTC.